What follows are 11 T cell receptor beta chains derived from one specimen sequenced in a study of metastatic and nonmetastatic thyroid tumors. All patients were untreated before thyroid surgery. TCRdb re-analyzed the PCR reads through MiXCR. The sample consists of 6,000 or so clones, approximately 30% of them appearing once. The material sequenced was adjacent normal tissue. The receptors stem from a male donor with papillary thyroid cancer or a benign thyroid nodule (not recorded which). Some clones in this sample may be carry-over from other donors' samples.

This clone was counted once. CDR3 coding DNA: TGTGCCAGCAGCCAAGAGGCAGGGGGGCTGACCGGGGAGCTGTTTTTT. As protein: CASSQEAGGLTGELFF. The V and J genes are TRBV3-1 and TRBJ2-2; weak D call: TRBD1 (7 bases). V lost 0 bases to trimming and J lost 5 bases, with 13 bases between them. Germline V gene data show CDR1 as LGHDT and CDR2 as YNNKEL (reference sequence). The CDR3 covers 16 residues.

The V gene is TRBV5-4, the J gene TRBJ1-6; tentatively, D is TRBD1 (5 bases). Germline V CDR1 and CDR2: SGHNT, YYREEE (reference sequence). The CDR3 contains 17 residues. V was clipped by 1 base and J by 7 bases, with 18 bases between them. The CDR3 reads CASSLYAGPSLNSPLHF. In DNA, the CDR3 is TGTGCCAGCAGCTTGTACGCAGGGCCCTCGCTCAATTCACCCCTCCACTTT.

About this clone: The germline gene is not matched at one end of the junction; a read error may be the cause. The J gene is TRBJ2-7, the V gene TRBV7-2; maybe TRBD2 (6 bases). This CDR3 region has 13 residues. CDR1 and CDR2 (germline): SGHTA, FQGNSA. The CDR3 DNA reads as TGTGCCAGCAGCAACGGGCCAAACCGGGAGCAGTACTTT. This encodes CASSNGPNREQYF.

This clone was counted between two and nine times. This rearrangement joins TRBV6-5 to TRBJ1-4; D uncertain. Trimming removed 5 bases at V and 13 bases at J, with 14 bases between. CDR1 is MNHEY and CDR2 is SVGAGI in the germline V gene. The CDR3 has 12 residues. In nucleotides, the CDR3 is TGTGCCAGCAGTCCGGGAGCTTTAGTACTGTTTTTT. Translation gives CASSPGALVLFF.

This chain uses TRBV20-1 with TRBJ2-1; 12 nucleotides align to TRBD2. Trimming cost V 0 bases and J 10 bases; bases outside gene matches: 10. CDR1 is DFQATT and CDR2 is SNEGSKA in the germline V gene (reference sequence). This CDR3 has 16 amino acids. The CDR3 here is CSARDYRLAGVWEQFF. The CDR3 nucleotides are TGCAGTGCTAGAGATTATCGACTAGCGGGAGTATGGGAGCAGTTCTTC.

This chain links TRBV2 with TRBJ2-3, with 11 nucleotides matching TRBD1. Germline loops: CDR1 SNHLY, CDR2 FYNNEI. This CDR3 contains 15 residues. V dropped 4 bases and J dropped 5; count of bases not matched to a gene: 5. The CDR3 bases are TGTGCCAGCAGTGCCGGGACAGGGGGTGGAGATACGCAGTATTTT. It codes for CASSAGTGGGDTQYF.

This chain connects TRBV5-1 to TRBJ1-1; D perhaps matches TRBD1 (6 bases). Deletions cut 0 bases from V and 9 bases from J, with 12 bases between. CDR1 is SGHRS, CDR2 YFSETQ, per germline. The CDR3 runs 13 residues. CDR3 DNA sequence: TGCGCCAGCAGCTTGGACACAGGGTCTAAAGCTTTCTTT. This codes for CASSLDTGSKAFF.

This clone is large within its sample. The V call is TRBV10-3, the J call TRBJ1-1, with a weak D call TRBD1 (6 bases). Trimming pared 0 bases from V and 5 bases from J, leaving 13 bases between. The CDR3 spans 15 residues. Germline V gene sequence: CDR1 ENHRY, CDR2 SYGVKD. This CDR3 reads CAISESGGQRTEAFF. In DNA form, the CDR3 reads TGTGCCATCAGTGAGTCCGGGGGGCAGCGAACTGAAGCTTTCTTT.

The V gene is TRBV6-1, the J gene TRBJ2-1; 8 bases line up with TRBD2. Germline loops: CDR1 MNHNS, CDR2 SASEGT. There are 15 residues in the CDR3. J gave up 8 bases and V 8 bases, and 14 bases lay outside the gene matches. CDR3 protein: CASLISLAVSDEQFF. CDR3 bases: TGTGCCAGCCTCATTTCACTAGCGGTTAGCGATGAGCAGTTCTTC.

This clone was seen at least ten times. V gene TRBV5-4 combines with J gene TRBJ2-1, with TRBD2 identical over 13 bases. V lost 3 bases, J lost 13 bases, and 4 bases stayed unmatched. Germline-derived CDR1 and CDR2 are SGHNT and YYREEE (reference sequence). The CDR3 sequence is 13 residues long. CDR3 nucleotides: TGTGCCAGCAGCTCAAGGACTAGCGGGGGCCAGTTCTTC. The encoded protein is CASSSRTSGGQFF.

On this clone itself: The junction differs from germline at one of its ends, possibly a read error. CDR3 in DNA: TGTGCCAGCAGCTTATTCTTCCCCTGCAGCGGGAGTTCCTACGAGCATTACTTC. The encoded protein is CASSLFFPCSGSSYEHYF. The gene calls are TRBV11-2 and TRBJ2-7; TRBD2 agrees at 8 bases. Looked up from germline, CDR1 is SGHAT and CDR2 is FQNNGV. This CDR3 region has 18 residues. Based on the CDR3 plus reference TRBV11-2 and TRBJ2-7, the full variable domain is EAGVAQSPRYKIIEKRQSVAFWCNPISGHATLYWYQQILGQGPKLLIQFQNNGVVDDSQLPKDRFSAERLKGVDSTLKIQPAKLEDSAVYLCASSLFFPCSGSSYEHYFGPGTRLTVT.